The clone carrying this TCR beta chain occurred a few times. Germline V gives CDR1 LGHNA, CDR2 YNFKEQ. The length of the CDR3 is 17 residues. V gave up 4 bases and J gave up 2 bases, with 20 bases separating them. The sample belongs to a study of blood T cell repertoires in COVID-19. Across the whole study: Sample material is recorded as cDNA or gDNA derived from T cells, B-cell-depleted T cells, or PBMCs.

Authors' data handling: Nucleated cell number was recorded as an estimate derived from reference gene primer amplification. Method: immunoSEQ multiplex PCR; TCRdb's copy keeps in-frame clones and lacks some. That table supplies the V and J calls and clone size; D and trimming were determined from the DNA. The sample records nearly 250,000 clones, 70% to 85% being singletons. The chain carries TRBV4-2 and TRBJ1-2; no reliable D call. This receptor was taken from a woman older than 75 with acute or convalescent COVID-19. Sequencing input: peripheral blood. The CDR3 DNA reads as TGTGCCAGCAGCCCAGGAGCGGTTTCCTCAGGAAACTATGGCTACACCTTC. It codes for CASSPGAVSSGNYGYTF.